Presented here are 7 T cell receptor beta chains from one specimen sequenced in a study of control samples from healthy donors and cancer patients. The method was immunoSEQ multiplex PCR; TCRdb's version includes in-frame clones alone and lacks a portion of them. The sample carries approximately 65,000 clones, roughly 86% recorded once. The source material was PBMCs. Receptor source: a man aged 60 to 75 with lung cancer.

The CDR3, as DNA: TGTGCCAGCAATCCTTTAGGGCCAGCATACACTGAAGCTTTCTTT. Its protein product is CASNPLGPAYTEAFF. The chain couples TRBV2 to TRBJ1-1; no definite D call. Germline V gene lookup returns CDR1 SNHLY and CDR2 FYNNEI. The CDR3 consists of 15 residues. Trimming shortened V by 7 bases and J by 3 bases, and 18 bases separated the two germline ends.

This chain uses TRBV30 with TRBJ1-2, with D uncertain. V was cut by 4 bases and J by 0 bases, with 12 bases left in between. The CDR3 has 14 amino acids. The V gene's germline CDR1 is GTSNPN and CDR2 SVGIG (reference sequence). CDR3 amino acids: CAWNLGIANYGYTF. In DNA, the CDR3 is TGTGCCTGGAATCTCGGAATTGCTAACTATGGCTACACCTTC.

This chain joins TRBV18 and TRBJ1-6, with unresolved D. Germline-derived CDR1 and CDR2 are KGHSH and LQKENI. This CDR3 has 14 amino acids. Deletions cut 3 bases from V and 6 bases from J, with 9 bases between. The CDR3 DNA sequence: TGTGCCAGCTCACCGACGAAGGGTAATTCACCCCTCCACTTT. Its protein product is CASSPTKGNSPLHF.

The chain uses TRBV10-2 and TRBJ1-1, with D possibly TRBD1 on 5 matching bases. Trimming took off 3 bases at V and 3 bases at J, with 11 bases between the two ends. The CDR3 is 14 amino acids. CDR1 WSHSY and CDR2 SAAADI come from the germline V gene. The CDR3 here is CASSDGRGDTEAFF. In nucleotides, the CDR3 is TGCGCCAGCAGTGATGGCCGGGGGGACACTGAAGCTTTCTTT.

The chain recombines TRBV7-9 with TRBJ2-5; 8 nucleotides agree with TRBD1. CDR1 is SEHNR and CDR2 is FQNEAQ in the germline V gene (reference sequence). The CDR3 runs to 16 residues. V shed 2 bases and J 4 bases; nucleotides not matched to a gene: 9. CDR3 loop: CASSLLRTGSIETQYF. In DNA form, the CDR3 reads TGTGCCAGCAGCTTATTAAGGACAGGGTCCATAGAGACCCAGTACTTC. Full variable domain (missing parts from reference TRBV7-9 and TRBJ2-5): DTGVSQNPRHKITKRGQNVTFRCDPISEHNRLYWYRQTLGQGPEFLTYFQNEAQLEKSRLLSDRFSAERPKGSFSTLEIQRTEQGDSAMYLCASSLLRTGSIETQYFGPGTRLLVL.

V and J are TRBV20-1 and TRBJ2-1, with TRBD2 matching 11 bases. Per germline, CDR1 DFQATT and CDR2 SNEGSKA (reference sequence). After removal of 3 bases from V and 4 bases from J, the junction contained 14 bases not matched to a gene. There are 18 residues in the CDR3. CDR3 loop: CSASFLESGTSGYNEQFF. CDR3 nucleotides: TGCAGTGCTAGTTTCCTGGAATCTGGGACTAGCGGTTACAATGAGCAGTTCTTC.

This rearrangement joins TRBV5-8 to TRBJ2-5, with 7 positions matching TRBD1. The CDR3 spans 17 residues. V shed 0 bases and J 0 bases; nucleotides not matched to a gene: 8. Germline-derived CDR1 and CDR2 are SGHTS and YDEGEE. The CDR3 sequence is CASSLGSGTAYQETQYF. The CDR3 nucleotides are TGTGCCAGCAGCTTGGGTTCTGGGACAGCGTACCAAGAGACCCAGTACTTC.